This entry concerns a single TCR beta chain. Its specificity is unknown. The assay was immunoSEQ multiplex PCR, and TCRdb's table has in-frame clones only and misses some. The sample records 250,000 to 300,000 clones, almost 95% being singletons. These data are taken from a study of T cell responses to AZD1222 COVID-19 vaccine. Study-level findings and limits: Females outnumbered males among donors, who were mostly white British; clonal diversity was possibly underestimated. Sampling captured repertoires only after the peak T cell response.

The CDR3 is 14 residues long. V was clipped by 0 bases and J by 2 bases, with 7 bases between them. Germline V gene sequence: CDR1 MNHEY, CDR2 SVGAGI. V usage is TRBV6-5 and J usage is TRBJ1-2, with no clear D. The specimen comprised peripheral blood, sampled 28 days after the second AZD1222 dose. The clonotype was recovered from an adult who received the AZD1222 COVID-19 vaccine. This CDR3 is CASSYSIGNYGYTF. DNA of the CDR3: TGTGCCAGCAGTTACTCGATAGGGAACTATGGCTACACCTTC.